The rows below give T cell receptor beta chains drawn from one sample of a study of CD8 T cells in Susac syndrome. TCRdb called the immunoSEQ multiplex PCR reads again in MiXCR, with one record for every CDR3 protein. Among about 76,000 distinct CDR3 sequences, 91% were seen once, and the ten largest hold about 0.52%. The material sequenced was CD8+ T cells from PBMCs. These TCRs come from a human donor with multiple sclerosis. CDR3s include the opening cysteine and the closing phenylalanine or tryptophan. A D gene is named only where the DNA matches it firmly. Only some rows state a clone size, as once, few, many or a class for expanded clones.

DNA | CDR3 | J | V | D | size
TGTGCCAGCAGTTTCCCAGGGAACACTGAAGCTTTCTTT | CASSFPGNTEAFF | TRBJ1-1 | TRBV28 | . | .
TGTGCCAGCAGCCCACTAGCGGGCAACACCGGGGAGCTGTTTTTT | CASSPLAGNTGELFF | TRBJ2-2 | TRBV11-2 | TRBD2 | .
TGTGCCAGCAGTTTAGGGGACAGGGGCTGGGGGTACACCGGGGAGCTGTTTTTT | CASSLGDRGWGYTGELFF | TRBJ2-2 | TRBV12-3/TRBV12-4 | TRBD1 | once
TGCGCCAGCAGTCCCAATCCGGACAGGACTTTTAACGAGCAGTACTTC | CASSPNPDRTFNEQYF | TRBJ2-7 | TRBV5-1 | TRBD1 | .
TGTGCCAGCAGCCAAGATGAGAGGGATCAGCCCCAGCATTTT | CASSQDERDQPQHF | TRBJ1-5 | TRBV4-2 | . | .
TGTGCCAGCAGCAAAGCGCAACGACAGGGCCCGAACACTGAAGCTTTCTTT | CASSKAQRQGPNTEAFF | TRBJ1-1 | TRBV21-1 | . | .
TGTGCCAGCAGCTTAGGGGGCTACGACGGGGAGCTGTTTTTT | CASSLGGYDGELFF | TRBJ2-2 | TRBV7-8 | . | once
TGTGCCAGCAGTTCACTACGGGACAGCATGTACAATGAGCAGTTCTTC | CASSSLRDSMYNEQFF | TRBJ2-1 | TRBV2 | TRBD1 | .
TGTGCCAGCAGCTTGGAAGAGCGGGAGGGCCTAGAGCAGTTCTTC | CASSLEEREGLEQFF | TRBJ2-1 | TRBV5-6 | TRBD2 | .
TGCGCCAGCAGCCACCTAGCGGGAGGGCCGTACAATGAGCAGTTCTTC | CASSHLAGGPYNEQFF | TRBJ2-1 | TRBV4-3 | TRBD2 | .
TGTGCCATCAGTGAAGGACTAGCGGGTAATGAGCAGTTCTTC | CAISEGLAGNEQFF | TRBJ2-1 | TRBV10-3 | TRBD2 | .
TGTGCCAGCAAGCCAACTTTGGGGTTTGACTATGGCTACACCTTC | CASKPTLGFDYGYTF | TRBJ1-2 | TRBV3-1 | . | .
TGTGCCAGCAGCTTGGGCTTCGGGGGGGATACGCAGTATTTT | CASSLGFGGDTQYF | TRBJ2-3 | TRBV5-6 | TRBD2 | once
TGTGCCAGCATTTCCGGGACTAGCTCCTACGAGCAGTACTTC | CASISGTSSYEQYF | TRBJ2-7 | TRBV28 | TRBD2 | .
TGTGCCAGCAGGGGCGGGATTGCGAACACCGGGGAGCTGTTTTTT | CASRGGIANTGELFF | TRBJ2-2 | TRBV2 | . | .
TGTGCCAGCAATGACAGCCCGTTGAACACTGAAGCTTTCTTT | CASNDSPLNTEAFF | TRBJ1-1 | TRBV2 | . | .
TGTGCCAGCAGCCACTGGCACTACAGGAGCTCCTACGACCAGTACTTC | CASSHWHYRSSYDQYF | TRBJ2-7 | TRBV12-3/TRBV12-4 | . | .
TGTGCCAGCAGTTTATACGGGGGGGAGAACAATGAGCAGTTCTTC | CASSLYGGENNEQFF | TRBJ2-1 | TRBV12-3/TRBV12-4 | TRBD2 | .
TGCGCCAGCAGCCCGGACAGTGAATTTTTGGAGACCCAGTACTTC | CASSPDSEFLETQYF | TRBJ2-5 | TRBV5-1 | . | .
TGTGCCAGCAGACAGACAGGGCGAAACTATGGCTACACCTTC | CASRQTGRNYGYTF | TRBJ1-2 | TRBV3-1 | TRBD1 | .